The 8 T cell receptor beta chains below come from one sample, sequenced in a study of patients and donors after allogeneic stem cell transplantation. One entry per CDR3 protein results from TCRdb running MiXCR on the RT-PCR reads. The sample yields 150,000 to 200,000 distinct CDR3 sequences, about 24% seen once. Sequencing was done on a sample of blood, either unsorted or a sorted T cell fraction (not recorded which). These receptors were taken from a human donor who was either an allogeneic HSCT recipient or a stem cell or donor lymphocyte infusion donor (not recorded which). It is not recorded whose cells these are; they may come from a transplant donor.

This clonotype has only a few counts. The chain couples TRBV6-1 to TRBJ2-1; 8 bases match TRBD1. The germline V gene has CDR1 MNHNS and CDR2 SASEGT. This CDR3 region has 18 residues. Trimming removed 2 bases from V and 1 base from J; junction bases left unmatched: 10. CDR3 sequence (DNA): TGTGCCAGCAGTGAATCCCGGACAGGGCTGATTTCCTACAATGAGCAGTTCTTC. Translation gives CASSESRTGLISYNEQFF.

V usage is TRBV7-2 and J usage is TRBJ2-3; D is undetermined. Germline V gives CDR1 SGHTA, CDR2 FQGNSA. The CDR3 extends over 11 amino acids. The ends were cut back, 9 bases at V and 4 bases at J, with 8 bases in the middle. The CDR3 sequence is CASTDSDTQYF. CDR3 coding DNA: TGTGCCAGTACCGACTCAGATACGCAGTATTTT.

This clonotype was observed many times. The J gene is TRBJ1-1, the V gene TRBV5-1, with 7 bases lining up with TRBD1. This CDR3 spans 18 amino acids. Unmatched junction bases numbered 18, after V lost 3 bases and J lost 4 bases. Germline V gene sequence: CDR1 SGHRS, CDR2 YFSETQ. The CDR3 DNA sequence: TGCGCCAGCAGCTGGGAGACAGGGCGTCAACCAAAAGGCACTGAAGCTTTCTTT. Protein: CASSWETGRQPKGTEAFF.

The chain combines TRBV6-1 with TRBJ1-5, with 8 bases fitting TRBD1. The V gene end was trimmed by 3 bases and the J gene end by 3 bases; junction bases not matched to a gene: 4. The germline gives CDR1 MNHNS, CDR2 SASEGT. The CDR3 has 15 amino acids. The DNA for the CDR3 is TGTGCCAGCAGTGAGCAGGGGGCCTACAATCAGCCCCAGCATTTT. Translation gives CASSEQGAYNQPQHF.

The rearrangement uses TRBV29-1 and TRBJ2-2, with D possibly TRBD2 on 5 matching bases. Trimming took off 6 bases at V and 3 bases at J, with 11 bases between the two ends. The CDR3 length is 13 residues. Germline CDR1 and CDR2: SQVTM and ANQGSEA. The CDR3 coding sequence is TGCAGCGTGCGGGCCAAGGACACCGGGGAGCTGTTTTTT. This gives the protein CSVRAKDTGELFF.

The chain uses TRBV5-1 and TRBJ1-6; D remains unclear. Looked up from germline, CDR1 is SGHRS and CDR2 is YFSETQ. This CDR3 region has 14 residues. Trimming took 4 bases from V and 7 from J, leaving 12 bases between them. The CDR3 protein is CASSREKKNSPLHF. The CDR3 DNA is TGCGCCAGCAGCCGCGAGAAAAAAAATTCACCCCTCCACTTT.

The chain recombines TRBV3-1 with TRBJ1-3, with unresolved D. V was cut by 1 base and J by 4 bases, with 8 bases left in between. CDR3 size: 14 residues. CDR1 and CDR2 from the germline V gene are LGHDT and YNNKEL (reference sequence). The CDR3 sequence is CASSQAIQGNTIYF. The CDR3 nucleotides read TGTGCCAGCAGCCAAGCCATACAGGGAAACACCATATATTTT. Variable domain in full (rest from reference TRBV3-1 and TRBJ1-3): DTAVSQTPKYLVTQMGNDKSIKCEQNLGHDTMYWYKQDSKKFLKIMFSYNNKELIINETVPNRFSPKSPDKAHLNLHINSLELGDSAVYFCASSQAIQGNTIYFGEGSWLTVV.

The sample holds a few counts of this clonotype. The V call is TRBV10-3, the J call TRBJ2-1, with D possibly TRBD1 on 5 matching bases. There are 12 residues in the CDR3. The V and J ends lost 11 bases and 7 bases respectively, with 15 bases between them. In germline, CDR1 is ENHRY, CDR2 SYGVKD. As DNA, the CDR3 is TGTGCCTGCGCCGACAGTGGAAATGAGCAGTTCTTC. Its protein product is CACADSGNEQFF.